A selection of T cell receptor beta chains follows, all from one sample in a study of T cells in Graves' hyperthyroidism and ophthalmopathy. TCRdb fed the multiplex PCR reads into MiXCR, producing one record per CDR3 protein. The sample has about 500,000 distinct CDR3 sequences; about 16% are singletons. The sequenced material came from blood. The receptors derive from a woman in her 30s with Graves' ophthalmopathy. CDR3s include the opening cysteine and the closing phenylalanine or tryptophan. The D gene is left open where the match is weak. Only part of the rows carry a size: once, few, many, or a class if the clone is expanded.

D: TRBD2; V: TRBV28; J: TRBJ2-5; size: many; DNA: TGTGCCAGCAGCCTCCGGGCGGGAGGGCTGGAGACCCAGTACTTC; CDR3: CASSLRAGGLETQYF
D: NA; V: TRBV30; J: TRBJ2-5; size: NA; DNA: TGTGCCTGGAGTGTAATCCAGACGCAGTACTTC; CDR3: CAWSVIQTQYF
D: TRBD1; V: TRBV11-2; J: TRBJ2-5; size: few; DNA: TGTGCCAGCAGCCTCCGGACAGGGAGCCAAGAGACCCAGTACTTC; CDR3: CASSLRTGSQETQYF
D: NA; V: TRBV6-2/TRBV6-3; J: TRBJ2-6; size: NA; DNA: TGTGCCAGCAGGTACTCTGGGGCCAACGTCCTGACTTTC; CDR3: CASRYSGANVLTF
D: NA; V: TRBV5-6; J: TRBJ1-5; size: NA; DNA: TGTGCCAGCAGCTTTACTGGGCTTGGCAATCAGCCCCAGCATTTT; CDR3: CASSFTGLGNQPQHF
D: NA; V: TRBV6-1; J: TRBJ2-5; size: NA; DNA: TGTGCCAGCAGTGTCACCGGGAGCCAAGAGACCCAGTACTTC; CDR3: CASSVTGSQETQYF
D: TRBD1; V: TRBV2; J: TRBJ1-6; size: many; DNA: TGTGCCAGCAGCAGACAGGGGTATTCACCCCTCCACTTT; CDR3: CASSRQGYSPLHF
D: NA; V: TRBV7-6; J: TRBJ2-3; size: few; DNA: TGTGCCAGCAGCCATGGGAGGATCACAGATACGCAGTATTTT; CDR3: CASSHGRITDTQYF
D: TRBD1; V: TRBV29-1; J: TRBJ2-7; size: many; DNA: TGCAGCGTGGCGGACAGGGGGGACGACGAGCAGTACTTC; CDR3: CSVADRGDDEQYF
D: NA; V: TRBV7-9; J: TRBJ2-1; size: few; DNA: TGTGCCAGCAGCTTGGCAGGGGTAGTCAATGAGCAGTTCTTC; CDR3: CASSLAGVVNEQFF
D: NA; V: TRBV6-5; J: TRBJ1-5; size: few; DNA: TGTGCCAGCAGTTACAGGGGGGACAGCAATCAGCCCCAGCATTTT; CDR3: CASSYRGDSNQPQHF
D: TRBD2; V: TRBV12-3/TRBV12-4; J: TRBJ2-3; size: many; DNA: TGTGCCAGCAGTGAGGGACTAGCGGGCTGGGATACGCAGTATTTT; CDR3: CASSEGLAGWDTQYF
D: NA; V: TRBV7-9; J: TRBJ2-1; size: many; DNA: TGTGCCAGCAGCTCCCCATTAGGACCCTACAATGAGCAGTTCTTC; CDR3: CASSSPLGPYNEQFF
D: TRBD1; V: TRBV29-1; J: TRBJ1-1; size: NA; DNA: TGCAGCGTAGACAGGGACGGCACTGAAGCTTTCTTT; CDR3: CSVDRDGTEAFF
D: NA; V: TRBV28; J: TRBJ2-1; size: many; DNA: TGTGCCAGCAGTTTAGCGTCAGAGAATGAGCAGTTCTTC; CDR3: CASSLASENEQFF
D: NA; V: TRBV28; J: TRBJ1-1; size: few; DNA: TGTGCCAGCAGTGCCCGAGTAACGGGAGATGACACTGAAGCTTTCTTT; CDR3: CASSARVTGDDTEAFF
D: NA; V: TRBV14; J: TRBJ1-2; size: few; DNA: TGTGCCAGCAGCCAAACAAACAGGGCCAGCTATGGCTACACCTTC; CDR3: CASSQTNRASYGYTF
D: NA; V: TRBV7-2; J: TRBJ2-7; size: few; DNA: TGTGCCAGCAGTTACTCTTTTGGGAACTACGAGCAGTACTTC; CDR3: CASSYSFGNYEQYF
D: NA; V: TRBV18; J: TRBJ1-6; size: few; DNA: TGTGCCAGCTCACCTTTAGGGTACGACTCGGCCCTCCACTTT; CDR3: CASSPLGYDSALHF
D: TRBD1; V: TRBV12-3/TRBV12-4; J: TRBJ1-4; size: few; DNA: TGTGCCAGCACTAGAAGACAGGGGGGTAATGAAAAACTGTTTTTT; CDR3: CASTRRQGGNEKLFF
D: NA; V: TRBV6-5; J: TRBJ2-2; size: NA; DNA: TGTGCCAGCAGTTACACCCCAGCGGACACCGGGGAGCTGTTTTTT; CDR3: CASSYTPADTGELFF
D: TRBD1; V: TRBV28; J: TRBJ1-5; size: many; DNA: TGTGCCAGCAGTTTACCGGGACAGGACTTCGGTCAGCCCCAGCATTTT; CDR3: CASSLPGQDFGQPQHF
D: NA; V: TRBV6-2/TRBV6-3; J: TRBJ2-7; size: many; DNA: TGTGCCAGCACGGAGGGCCCCTACGAGCAGTACTTC; CDR3: CASTEGPYEQYF
D: NA; V: TRBV7-9; J: TRBJ1-1; size: many; DNA: TGTGCCAGCATCCTCAATGCAGGGAACACTGAAGCTTTCTTT; CDR3: CASILNAGNTEAFF
D: TRBD2; V: TRBV19; J: TRBJ2-5; size: few; DNA: TGTGCCAGTAGTACCGGGACTAGCGCTTCGGAGACCCAGTACTTC; CDR3: CASSTGTSASETQYF
D: NA; V: TRBV20-1; J: TRBJ2-3; size: many; DNA: TGCAGTGCTAGCCCCGGGGGTACTAGCACAGATACGCAGTATTTT; CDR3: CSASPGGTSTDTQYF
D: NA; V: TRBV13; J: TRBJ2-5; size: many; DNA: TGTGCCAGCGCCGGAGAAGGATGGGAGACCCAGTACTTC; CDR3: CASAGEGWETQYF
D: TRBD2; V: TRBV12-5; J: TRBJ2-1; size: many; DNA: TGTGCTAGTGGTTTACCCCTAGCGGGCACGAGCTCCTACAATGAGCAGTTCTTC; CDR3: CASGLPLAGTSSYNEQFF
D: NA; V: TRBV6-1; J: TRBJ2-3; size: few; DNA: TGTGCCAGCAGACGGATTGGCGGCACAGATACGCAGTATTTT; CDR3: CASRRIGGTDTQYF
D: NA; V: TRBV4-3; J: TRBJ1-3; size: many; DNA: TGCGCCAGCAGCCAAGATCAACGGAACACCATATATTTT; CDR3: CASSQDQRNTIYF